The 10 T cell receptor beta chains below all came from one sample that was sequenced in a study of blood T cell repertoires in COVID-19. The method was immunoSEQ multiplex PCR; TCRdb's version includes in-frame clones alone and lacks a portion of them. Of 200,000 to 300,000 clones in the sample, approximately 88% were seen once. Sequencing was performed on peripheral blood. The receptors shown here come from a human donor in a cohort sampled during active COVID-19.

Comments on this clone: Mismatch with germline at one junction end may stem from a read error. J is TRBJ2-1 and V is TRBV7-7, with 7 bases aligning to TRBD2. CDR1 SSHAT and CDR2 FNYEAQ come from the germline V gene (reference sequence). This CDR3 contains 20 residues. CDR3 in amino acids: CASTVNARVFAGDGDNEQFF. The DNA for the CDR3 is TGTGCTAGCACCGTTAATGCGCGAGTCTTCGCGGGAGACGGCGACAATGAGCAGTTCTTC. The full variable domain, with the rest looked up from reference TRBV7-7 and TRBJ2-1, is GAGVSQSPRYKVTKRGQDVTLRCDPISSHATLYWYQQALGQGPEFLTYFNYEAQPDKSGLPSDRFSAERPEGSISTLTIQRTEQRDSAMYRCASTVNARVFAGDGDNEQFFGPGTRLTVL.

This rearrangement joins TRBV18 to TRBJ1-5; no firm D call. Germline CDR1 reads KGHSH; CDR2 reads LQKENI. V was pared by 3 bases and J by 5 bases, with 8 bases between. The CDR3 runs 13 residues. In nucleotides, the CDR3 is TGTGCCAGCTCACCGAACAGCCATCAGCCCCAGCATTTT. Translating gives CASSPNSHQPQHF.

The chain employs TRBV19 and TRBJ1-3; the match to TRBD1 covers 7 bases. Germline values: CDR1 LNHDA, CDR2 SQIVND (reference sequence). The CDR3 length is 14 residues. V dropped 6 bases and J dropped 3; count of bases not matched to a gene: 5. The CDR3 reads CASSTGEGGNTIYF. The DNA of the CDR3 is TGTGCCAGTAGCACAGGGGAAGGTGGAAACACCATATATTTT.

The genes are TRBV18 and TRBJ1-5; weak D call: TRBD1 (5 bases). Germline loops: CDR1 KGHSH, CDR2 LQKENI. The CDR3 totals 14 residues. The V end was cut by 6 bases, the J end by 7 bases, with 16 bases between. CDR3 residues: CASSPGGYDQPQHF. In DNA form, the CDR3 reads TGTGCCAGCTCCCCGGGGGGGTATGACCAGCCCCAGCATTTT.

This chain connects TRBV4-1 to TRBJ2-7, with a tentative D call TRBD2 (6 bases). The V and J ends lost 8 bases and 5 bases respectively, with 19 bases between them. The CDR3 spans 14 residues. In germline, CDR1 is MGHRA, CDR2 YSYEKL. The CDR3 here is CASRRLVRSNEQYF. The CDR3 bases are TGCGCCAGCCGGCGACTAGTAAGGTCCAACGAGCAGTACTTC.

The CDR3 region has the DNA TGTGCCAGCAGCCAAGATCGTGGTGGGACAGATAATTCACCCCTCCACTTT. It specifies CASSQDRGGTDNSPLHF. The genes are TRBV4-2 and TRBJ1-6, with 7 bases lining up with TRBD1. The germline CDR1 and CDR2 sequences are LGHNA and YNFKEQ. V was clipped by 0 bases and J by 5 bases; unmatched bases: 7. This CDR3 is built from 17 residues.

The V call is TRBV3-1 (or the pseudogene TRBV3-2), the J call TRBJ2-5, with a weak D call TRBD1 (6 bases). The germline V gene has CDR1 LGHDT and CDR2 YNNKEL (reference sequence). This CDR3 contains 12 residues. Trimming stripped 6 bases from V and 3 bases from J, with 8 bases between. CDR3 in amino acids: CASSHREETQYF. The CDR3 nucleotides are TGTGCCAGCAGTCACAGGGAAGAGACCCAGTACTTC.

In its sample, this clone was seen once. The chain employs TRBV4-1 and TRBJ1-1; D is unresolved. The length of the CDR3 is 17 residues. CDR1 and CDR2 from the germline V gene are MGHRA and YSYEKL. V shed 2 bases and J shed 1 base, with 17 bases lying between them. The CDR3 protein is CASSQRPVRLGNTEAFF. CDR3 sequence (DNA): TGCGCCAGCAGCCAACGCCCTGTGAGGCTGGGGAACACTGAAGCTTTCTTT.

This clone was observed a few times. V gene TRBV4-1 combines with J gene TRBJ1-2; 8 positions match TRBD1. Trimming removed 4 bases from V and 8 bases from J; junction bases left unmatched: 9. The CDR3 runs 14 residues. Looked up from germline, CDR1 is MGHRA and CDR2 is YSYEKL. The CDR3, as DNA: TGCGCCAGCAGCCGTATACAGGGGGACGGGGGCTACACCTTC. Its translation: CASSRIQGDGGYTF.

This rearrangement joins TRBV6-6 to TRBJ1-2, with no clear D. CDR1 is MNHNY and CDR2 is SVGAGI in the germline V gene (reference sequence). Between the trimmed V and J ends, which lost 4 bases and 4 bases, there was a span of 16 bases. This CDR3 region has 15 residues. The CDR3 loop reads CASSFHGEIGYGYTF. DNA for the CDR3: TGTGCCAGCAGTTTCCATGGGGAGATAGGCTATGGCTACACCTTC.